This is a list of T cell receptor beta chains from one sample in a study of Ad26.COV2.S vaccination and SARS-CoV-2 variants. This table comes from immunoSEQ multiplex PCR, and its TCRdb copy is limited to in-frame clones, with some not included. Of 380,000 or so clones in the sample, around 89% were seen once. The starting material was peripheral blood, obtained in a trial of Ad26.COV2.S vaccine versus placebo. The receptors come from a person aged 18 to 65 who received the Ad26.COV2.S COVID-19 vaccine or a placebo. Each CDR3 is given with its conserved first and last residue. D genes are given only for firm matches. Clone size is given for some rows only: seen once, a few or many times, or a class if the clone is expanded.

d_gene	v_gene	abundance	j_gene	CDR3nt	CDR3aa
.	TRBV19	.	TRBJ2-7	TGTGCCAGTAGTATAGATTGGAATTCCTACGAGCAGTACTTC	CASSIDWNSYEQYF
TRBD2	TRBV30	.	TRBJ2-1	TGTGCCTGGAGTGTGGGGGGGAACAATGAGCAGTTCTTC	CAWSVGGNNEQFF
TRBD1	TRBV18	.	TRBJ1-2	TGTGCCAGCTCACCCGGACAGGACTATGGCTACACCTTC	CASSPGQDYGYTF
TRBD1	TRBV3-1/TRBV3-2	.	TRBJ2-7	TGTGCCAGCAGCCCGACACGGGGGACAGGGACCTACGAGCAGTACTTC	CASSPTRGTGTYEQYF
TRBD1	TRBV4-2	.	TRBJ1-1	TGTGCCAGCAGCCAAGCCCGTCGGGACAGGCAAAACACTGAAGCTTTCTTT	CASSQARRDRQNTEAFF
.	TRBV19	.	TRBJ2-7	TGTGCCAGTAGTATAGATCTTGGGATAAACTACGAGCAGTACTTC	CASSIDLGINYEQYF
.	TRBV15	.	TRBJ1-1	TGTGCCACCAGCAGAGATAACCCCGGGGGCGGCACTGAAGCTTTCTTT	CATSRDNPGGGTEAFF
.	TRBV19	.	TRBJ2-1	TGTGCCAGTAGTATTGTGGGGGGACCCAATGAGCAGTTCTTC	CASSIVGGPNEQFF
.	TRBV25-1	.	TRBJ2-7	TGTGCCAGCATGGGGGCCACCTACGAGCAGTACTTC	CASMGATYEQYF
.	TRBV12-3/TRBV12-4	.	TRBJ2-7	TGTGCCAGCAGTCAGGACGGGGCCTACGAGCAGTACTTC	CASSQDGAYEQYF
TRBD1	TRBV18	.	TRBJ1-1	TGTGCCAGCTCACCGGACAGGGGAACTGAAGCTTTCTTT	CASSPDRGTEAFF
.	TRBV6-1	.	TRBJ2-3	TGTGCCAGCAGTGAAGGACTGATTTCTACAGATACGCAGTATTTT	CASSEGLISTDTQYF
.	TRBV28	.	TRBJ1-3	TGTGCCAGCAGTTTATCTGGTTACTCCTCTGGAAACACCATATATTTT	CASSLSGYSSGNTIYF
.	TRBV2	.	TRBJ2-1	TGTGCCAGCAGGGGGGCGACCTACAATGAGCAGTTCTTC	CASRGATYNEQFF
.	TRBV25-1	few	TRBJ2-7	TGTGCCAGCAGTGAATGGGCAGGGGACGAGCAGTACTTC	CASSEWAGDEQYF
.	TRBV28	.	TRBJ1-6	TGTGCCAGCAGTCAACAGGGTAGGAATTCACCCCTCCACTTT	CASSQQGRNSPLHF
TRBD2	TRBV7-9	.	TRBJ2-1	TGTGCCAACACGGCTAGCGGGAATCTGTTCTTC	CANTASGNLFF
.	TRBV30	.	TRBJ2-7	TGTGCCTGGACCGAGACAGGTGTCGAGCAGTACTTC	CAWTETGVEQYF
TRBD1	TRBV5-4	.	TRBJ1-1	TGTGCCAGCAGCTTGCCAGGGGGCGCGGGCACTGAAGCTTTCTTT	CASSLPGGAGTEAFF
.	TRBV19	once	TRBJ2-5	TGTGCCAGTAGTATAGCCGGGTTTGGAGAGACCCAGTACTTC	CASSIAGFGETQYF
.	TRBV5-1	.	TRBJ2-1	TGCGCCAGCAGCTTGTCGCAGGGATCAAATGAGCAGTTCTTC	CASSLSQGSNEQFF
.	TRBV2	.	TRBJ1-1	TGTGCCAGCACTAAGAGGGGGGGGCGCGGTACTGAAGCTTTCTTT	CASTKRGGRGTEAFF
.	TRBV2	.	TRBJ2-3	TGTGCCAGCAGTAAGGAGGGACAGACGTACACAGATACGCAGTATTTT	CASSKEGQTYTDTQYF
.	TRBV27	.	TRBJ2-2	TGTGCCAGCAGGTATAGGACTACCGGGGAGCTGTTTTTT	CASRYRTTGELFF
.	TRBV7-9	once	TRBJ2-1	TGTGCCAGCAGCTTACCTAGCTCCTACAATGAGCAGTTCTTC	CASSLPSSYNEQFF
.	TRBV10-1	.	TRBJ1-2	TGCGCCAGCAGTGAGGCCGGGAACTATGGCTACACCTTC	CASSEAGNYGYTF
TRBD2	TRBV28	.	TRBJ2-7	TGTGCCAGCATAGCGGGAGGGCCGCAGGTCGAGCAGTACTTC	CASIAGGPQVEQYF
.	TRBV7-9	.	TRBJ2-5	TGTGCCAGCAGCTTGGGCGGAGATAACCAAGAGACCCAGTACTTC	CASSLGGDNQETQYF
.	TRBV7-9	.	TRBJ2-1	TGTGCCAGCAGCGGAATCAGGGGTTTATCCTACAATGAGCAGTTCTTC	CASSGIRGLSYNEQFF
TRBD1	TRBV5-6	.	TRBJ2-1	TGTGCCAGCAGCTTGGGGACAGGAGAGCAGTTCTTC	CASSLGTGEQFF
.	TRBV2	.	TRBJ2-7	TGTGCCAGCAGGATAACAGGGTACGACGAGCAGTACTTC	CASRITGYDEQYF
.	TRBV19	.	TRBJ2-3	TGTGCCAGTAGTATTAGCGAAGTTACTTATACGCAGTATTTT	CASSISEVTYTQYF
TRBD2	TRBV5-1	.	TRBJ2-5	TGCGCCAGCACGATGACTAGCGGGGGGAACCAAGAGACCCAGTACTTC	CASTMTSGGNQETQYF
.	TRBV28	.	TRBJ2-7	TGTGCCAGCAGTTTATTAGGAGCTACCCACGAGCAGTACTTC	CASSLLGATHEQYF
TRBD1	TRBV29-1	.	TRBJ2-3	TGCAGCGTTGAAGGGACAGGGGGGATAGATACGCAGTATTTT	CSVEGTGGIDTQYF
.	TRBV9	few	TRBJ2-2	TGTGCCAGCAGCGTGGGGGACGGATTCAGCACCGGGGAGCTGTTTTTT	CASSVGDGFSTGELFF